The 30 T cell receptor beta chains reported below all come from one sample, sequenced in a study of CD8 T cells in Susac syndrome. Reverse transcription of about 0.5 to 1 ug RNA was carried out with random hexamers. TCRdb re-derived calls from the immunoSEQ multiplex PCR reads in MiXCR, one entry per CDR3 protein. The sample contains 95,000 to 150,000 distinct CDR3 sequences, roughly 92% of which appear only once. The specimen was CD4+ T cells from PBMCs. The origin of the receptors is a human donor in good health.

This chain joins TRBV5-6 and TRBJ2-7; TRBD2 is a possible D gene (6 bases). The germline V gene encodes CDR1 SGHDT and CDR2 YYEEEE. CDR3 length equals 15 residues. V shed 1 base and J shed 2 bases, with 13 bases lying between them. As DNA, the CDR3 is TGTGCCAGCAGCTTGTTCGGAGGGAGTACCTACGAGCAGTACTTC. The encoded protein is CASSLFGGSTYEQYF. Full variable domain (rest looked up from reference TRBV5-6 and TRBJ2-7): DAGVTQSPTHLIKTRGQQVTLRCSPKSGHDTVSWYQQALGQGPQFIFQYYEEEERQRGNFPDRFSGHQFPNYSSELNVNALLLGDSALYLCASSLFGGSTYEQYFGPGTRLTVT.

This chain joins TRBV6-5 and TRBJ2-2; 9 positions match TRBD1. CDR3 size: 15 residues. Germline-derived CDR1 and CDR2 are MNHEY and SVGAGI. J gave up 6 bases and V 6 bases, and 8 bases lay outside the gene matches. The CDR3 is CASRPRQGVAGELFF. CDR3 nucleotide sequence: TGTGCCAGCAGACCCCGACAGGGGGTGGCCGGGGAGCTGTTTTTT.

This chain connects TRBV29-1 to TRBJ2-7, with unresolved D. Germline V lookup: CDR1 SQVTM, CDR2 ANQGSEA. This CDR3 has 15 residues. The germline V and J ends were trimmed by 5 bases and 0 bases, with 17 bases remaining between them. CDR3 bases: TGCAGCGTTTCATTGGGCAGTTCCAGCTCCTACGAGCAGTACTTC. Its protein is CSVSLGSSSSYEQYF.

The CDR3 here is CASSSPGGAFNQPQHF. CDR3 bases: TGTGCCAGTAGTTCCCCAGGGGGCGCCTTCAATCAGCCCCAGCATTTT. This rearrangement joins TRBV19 to TRBJ1-5, with 8 bases that match TRBD1. The CDR3 contains 16 residues. Germline V gives CDR1 LNHDA, CDR2 SQIVND (reference sequence). The ends lost 5 bases at V and 3 bases at J; junction bases unmatched: 9.

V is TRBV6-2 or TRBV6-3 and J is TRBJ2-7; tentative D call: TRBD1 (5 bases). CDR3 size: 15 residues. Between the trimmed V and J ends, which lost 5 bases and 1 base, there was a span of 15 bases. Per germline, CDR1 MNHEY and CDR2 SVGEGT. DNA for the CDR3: TGTGCCAGCAGTCCCCAGGGTAGTGGATCCTACGAGCAGTACTTC. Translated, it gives CASSPQGSGSYEQYF.

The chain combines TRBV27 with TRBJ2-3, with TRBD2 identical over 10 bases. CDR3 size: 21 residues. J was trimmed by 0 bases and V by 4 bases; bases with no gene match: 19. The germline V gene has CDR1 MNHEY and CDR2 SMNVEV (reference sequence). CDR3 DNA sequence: TGTGCCAGCAGTTACGATCCGGACAGGGTCCTACTAGCGGGAAGCACAGATACGCAGTATTTT. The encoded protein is CASSYDPDRVLLAGSTDTQYF.

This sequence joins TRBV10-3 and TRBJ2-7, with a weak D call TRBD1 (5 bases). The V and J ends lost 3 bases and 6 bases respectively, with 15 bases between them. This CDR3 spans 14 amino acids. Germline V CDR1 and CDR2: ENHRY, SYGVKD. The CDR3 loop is CAISEGAGRPEQYF. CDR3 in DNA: TGTGCCATCAGTGAAGGGGCAGGACGGCCCGAGCAGTACTTC.

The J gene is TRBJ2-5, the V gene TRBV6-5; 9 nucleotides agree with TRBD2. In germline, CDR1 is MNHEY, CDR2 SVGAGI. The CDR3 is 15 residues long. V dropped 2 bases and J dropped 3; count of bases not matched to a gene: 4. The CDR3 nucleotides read TGTGCCAGCAGTTACGGGGGGACTAGCAAAGAGACCCAGTACTTC. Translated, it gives CASSYGGTSKETQYF.

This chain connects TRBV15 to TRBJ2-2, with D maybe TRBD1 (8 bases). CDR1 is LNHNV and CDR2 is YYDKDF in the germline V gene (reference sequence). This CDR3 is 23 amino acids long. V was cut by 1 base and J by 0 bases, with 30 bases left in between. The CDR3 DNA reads TGTGCCACCAGCAGAGCCCGGACAGGGAGGGAAGGTTGGAAGCCCCCGAACACCGGGGAGCTGTTTTTT. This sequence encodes CATSRARTGREGWKPPNTGELFF. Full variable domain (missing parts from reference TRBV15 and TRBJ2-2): DAMVIQNPRYQVTQFGKPVTLSCSQTLNHNVMYWYQQKSSQAPKLLFHYYDKDFNNEADTPDNFQSRRPNTSFCFLDIRSPGLGDTAMYLCATSRARTGREGWKPPNTGELFFGEGSRLTVL.

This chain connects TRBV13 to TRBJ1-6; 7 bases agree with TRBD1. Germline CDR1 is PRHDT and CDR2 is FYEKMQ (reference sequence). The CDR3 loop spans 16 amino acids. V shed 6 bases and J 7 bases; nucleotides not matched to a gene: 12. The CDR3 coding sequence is TGTGCCAGCAGACGTGAAATCGACAGGGAAAATTCACCCCTCCACTTT. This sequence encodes CASRREIDRENSPLHF.

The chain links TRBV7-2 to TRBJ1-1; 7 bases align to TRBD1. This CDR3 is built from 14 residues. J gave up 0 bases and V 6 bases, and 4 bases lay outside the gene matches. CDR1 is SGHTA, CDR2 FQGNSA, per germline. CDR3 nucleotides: TGTGCCAGCAGACCAGGACAGGTGAACACTGAAGCTTTCTTT. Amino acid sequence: CASRPGQVNTEAFF.

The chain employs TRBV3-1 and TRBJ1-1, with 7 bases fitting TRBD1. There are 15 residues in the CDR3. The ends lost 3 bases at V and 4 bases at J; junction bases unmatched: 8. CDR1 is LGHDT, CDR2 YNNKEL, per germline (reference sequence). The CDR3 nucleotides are TGTGCCAGCAGCCAGGGGGGAGGGGGCCGCACTGAAGCTTTCTTT. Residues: CASSQGGGGRTEAFF.

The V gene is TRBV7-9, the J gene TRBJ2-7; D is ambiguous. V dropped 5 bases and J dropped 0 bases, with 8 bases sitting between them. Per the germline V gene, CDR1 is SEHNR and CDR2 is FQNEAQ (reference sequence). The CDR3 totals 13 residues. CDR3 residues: CASSRTDSYEQYF. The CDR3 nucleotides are TGTGCCAGCAGCCGGACGGACTCCTACGAGCAGTACTTC. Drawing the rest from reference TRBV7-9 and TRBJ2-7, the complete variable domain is DTGVSQNPRHKITKRGQNVTFRCDPISEHNRLYWYRQTLGQGPEFLTYFQNEAQLEKSRLLSDRFSAERPKGSFSTLEIQRTEQGDSAMYLCASSRTDSYEQYFGPGTRLTVT.

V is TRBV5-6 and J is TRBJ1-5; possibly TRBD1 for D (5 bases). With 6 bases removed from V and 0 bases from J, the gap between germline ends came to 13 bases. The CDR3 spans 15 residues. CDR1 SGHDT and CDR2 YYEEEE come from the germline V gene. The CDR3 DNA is TGTGCCAGCACAGGGTCGGATAATAGCAATCAGCCCCAGCATTTT. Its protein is CASTGSDNSNQPQHF.

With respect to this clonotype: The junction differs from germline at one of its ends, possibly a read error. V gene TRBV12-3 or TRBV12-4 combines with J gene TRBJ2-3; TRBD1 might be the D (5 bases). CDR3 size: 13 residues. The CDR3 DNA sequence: TGTGCCAGCAGTTTAGGGGCAGGCCGACAGCGACACTTT. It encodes CASSLGAGRQRHF.

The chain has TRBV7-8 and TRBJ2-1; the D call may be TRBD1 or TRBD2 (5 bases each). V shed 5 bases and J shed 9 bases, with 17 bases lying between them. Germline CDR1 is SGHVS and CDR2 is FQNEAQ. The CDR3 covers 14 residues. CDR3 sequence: CASSQDSHGGEQFF. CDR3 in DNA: TGTGCCAGCAGCCAAGACTCCCATGGGGGTGAGCAGTTCTTC.

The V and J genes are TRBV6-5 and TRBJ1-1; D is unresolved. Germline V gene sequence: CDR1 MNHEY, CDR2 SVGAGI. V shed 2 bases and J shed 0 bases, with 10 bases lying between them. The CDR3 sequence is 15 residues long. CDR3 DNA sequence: TGTGCCAGCAGTTACAATGCAGGAGTGAACACTGAAGCTTTCTTT. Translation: CASSYNAGVNTEAFF.

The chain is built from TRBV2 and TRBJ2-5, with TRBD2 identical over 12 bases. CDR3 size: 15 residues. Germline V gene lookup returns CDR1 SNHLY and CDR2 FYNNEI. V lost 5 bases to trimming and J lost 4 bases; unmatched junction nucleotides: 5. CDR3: CASSLAGGPIETQYF. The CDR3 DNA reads TGTGCCAGCAGTCTAGCGGGAGGGCCTATAGAGACCCAGTACTTC. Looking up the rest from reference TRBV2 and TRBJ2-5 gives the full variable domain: EPEVTQTPSHQVTQMGQEVILRCVPISNHLYFYWYRQILGQKVEFLVSFYNNEISEKSEIFDDQFSVERPDGSNFTLKIRSTKLEDSAMYFCASSLAGGPIETQYFGPGTRLLVL.

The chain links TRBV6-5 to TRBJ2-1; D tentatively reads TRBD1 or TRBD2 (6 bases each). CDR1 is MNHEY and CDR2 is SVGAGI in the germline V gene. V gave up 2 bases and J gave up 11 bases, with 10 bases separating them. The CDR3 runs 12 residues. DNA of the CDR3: TGTGCCAGCAGTTACAGGGGGGCCCAGCAGTTCTTC. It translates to CASSYRGAQQFF.

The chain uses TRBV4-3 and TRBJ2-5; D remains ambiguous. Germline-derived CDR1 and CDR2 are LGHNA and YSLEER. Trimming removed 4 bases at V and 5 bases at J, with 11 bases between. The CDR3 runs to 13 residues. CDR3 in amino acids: CASSPADRETQYF. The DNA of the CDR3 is TGCGCCAGCAGCCCAGCCGATCGGGAGACCCAGTACTTC.

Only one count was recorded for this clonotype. CDR3 in amino acids: CAWSEGFGKSLRGYTF. In DNA, the CDR3 is TGTGCCTGGAGTGAAGGTTTCGGGAAATCATTGCGTGGCTACACCTTC. The V and J genes are TRBV30 and TRBJ1-2; D gene ambiguous. The V end lost 1 base, the J end lost 7 bases, and 22 bases lay between the germline ends. Germline values: CDR1 GTSNPN, CDR2 SVGIG (reference sequence). The CDR3 length is 16 residues.

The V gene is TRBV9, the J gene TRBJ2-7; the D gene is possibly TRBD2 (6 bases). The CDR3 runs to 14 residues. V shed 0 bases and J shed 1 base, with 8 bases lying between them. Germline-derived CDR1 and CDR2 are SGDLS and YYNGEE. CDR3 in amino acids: CASSVAGESYEQYF. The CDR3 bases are TGTGCCAGCAGCGTAGCGGGGGAGTCCTACGAGCAGTACTTC.

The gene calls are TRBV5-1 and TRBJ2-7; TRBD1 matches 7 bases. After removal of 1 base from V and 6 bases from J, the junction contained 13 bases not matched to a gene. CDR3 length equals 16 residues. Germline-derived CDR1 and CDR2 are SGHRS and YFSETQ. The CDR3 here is CASSLITGTVSTEQYF. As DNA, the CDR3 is TGCGCCAGCAGCTTGATCACCGGGACAGTTTCCACCGAGCAGTACTTC.

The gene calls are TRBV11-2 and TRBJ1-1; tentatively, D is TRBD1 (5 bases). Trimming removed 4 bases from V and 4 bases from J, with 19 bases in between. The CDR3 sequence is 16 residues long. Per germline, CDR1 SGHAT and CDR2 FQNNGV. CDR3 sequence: CASSSILGVMATEAFF. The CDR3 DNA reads TGTGCCAGCAGCTCTATTTTAGGGGTGATGGCCACTGAAGCTTTCTTT.

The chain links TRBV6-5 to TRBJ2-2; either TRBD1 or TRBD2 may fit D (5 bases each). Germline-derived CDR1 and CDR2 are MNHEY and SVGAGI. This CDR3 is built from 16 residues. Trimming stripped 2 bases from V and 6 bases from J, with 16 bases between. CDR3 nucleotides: TGTGCCAGCAGTTACGGGGGTGGGAGTCGCGCCGGGGAGCTGTTTTTT. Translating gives CASSYGGGSRAGELFF.

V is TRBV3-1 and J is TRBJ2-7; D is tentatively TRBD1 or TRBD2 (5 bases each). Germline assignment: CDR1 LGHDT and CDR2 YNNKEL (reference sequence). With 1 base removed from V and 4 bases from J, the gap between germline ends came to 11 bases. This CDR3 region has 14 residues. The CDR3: CASSQAWGYYEQYF. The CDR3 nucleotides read TGTGCCAGCAGCCAAGCGTGGGGGTATTACGAGCAGTACTTC.

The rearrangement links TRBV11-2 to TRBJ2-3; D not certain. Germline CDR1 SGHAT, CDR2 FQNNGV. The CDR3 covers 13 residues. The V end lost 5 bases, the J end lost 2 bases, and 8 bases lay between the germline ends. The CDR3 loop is CASSARFTDTQYF. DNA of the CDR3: TGTGCCAGCAGCGCCCGTTTCACAGATACGCAGTATTTT. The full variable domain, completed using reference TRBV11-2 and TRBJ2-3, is EAGVAQSPRYKIIEKRQSVAFWCNPISGHATLYWYQQILGQGPKLLIQFQNNGVVDDSQLPKDRFSAERLKGVDSTLKIQPAKLEDSAVYLCASSARFTDTQYFGPGTRLTVL.

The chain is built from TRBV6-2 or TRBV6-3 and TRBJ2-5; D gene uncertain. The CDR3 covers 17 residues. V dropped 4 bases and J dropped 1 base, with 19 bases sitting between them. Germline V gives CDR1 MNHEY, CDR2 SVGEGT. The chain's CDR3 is CASSCISWRHLQETQYF. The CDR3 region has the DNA TGTGCCAGCAGTTGCATCTCGTGGCGCCACCTCCAAGAGACCCAGTACTTC.

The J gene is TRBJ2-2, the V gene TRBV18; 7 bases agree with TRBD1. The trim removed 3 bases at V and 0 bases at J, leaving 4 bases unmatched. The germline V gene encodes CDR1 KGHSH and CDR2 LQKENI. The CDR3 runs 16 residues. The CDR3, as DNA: TGTGCCAGCTCACCTCAGGGGACAGCGAACACCGGGGAGCTGTTTTTT. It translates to CASSPQGTANTGELFF.

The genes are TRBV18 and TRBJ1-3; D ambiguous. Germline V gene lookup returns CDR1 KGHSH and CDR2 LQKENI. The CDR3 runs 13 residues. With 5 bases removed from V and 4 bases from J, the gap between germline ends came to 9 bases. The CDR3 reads CASSSIKGNTIYF. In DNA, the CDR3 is TGTGCCAGCTCATCGATCAAAGGAAACACCATATATTTT.